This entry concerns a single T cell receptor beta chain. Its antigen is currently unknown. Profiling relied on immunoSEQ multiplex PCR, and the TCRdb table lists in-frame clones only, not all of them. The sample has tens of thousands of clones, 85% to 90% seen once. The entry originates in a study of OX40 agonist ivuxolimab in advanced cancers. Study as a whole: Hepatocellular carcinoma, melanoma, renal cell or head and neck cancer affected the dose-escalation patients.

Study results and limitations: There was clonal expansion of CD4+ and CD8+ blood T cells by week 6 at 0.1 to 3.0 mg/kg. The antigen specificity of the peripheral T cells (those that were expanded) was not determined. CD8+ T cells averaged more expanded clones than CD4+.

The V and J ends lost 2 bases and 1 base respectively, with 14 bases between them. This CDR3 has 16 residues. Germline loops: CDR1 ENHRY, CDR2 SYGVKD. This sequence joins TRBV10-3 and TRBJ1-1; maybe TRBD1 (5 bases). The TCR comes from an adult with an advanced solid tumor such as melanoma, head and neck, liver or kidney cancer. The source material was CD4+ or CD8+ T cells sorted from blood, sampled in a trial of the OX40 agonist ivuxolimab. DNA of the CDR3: TGTGCCATCAGTGAGACCTCAGACAGCCCGAACACTGAAGCTTTCTTT. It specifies CAISETSDSPNTEAFF.